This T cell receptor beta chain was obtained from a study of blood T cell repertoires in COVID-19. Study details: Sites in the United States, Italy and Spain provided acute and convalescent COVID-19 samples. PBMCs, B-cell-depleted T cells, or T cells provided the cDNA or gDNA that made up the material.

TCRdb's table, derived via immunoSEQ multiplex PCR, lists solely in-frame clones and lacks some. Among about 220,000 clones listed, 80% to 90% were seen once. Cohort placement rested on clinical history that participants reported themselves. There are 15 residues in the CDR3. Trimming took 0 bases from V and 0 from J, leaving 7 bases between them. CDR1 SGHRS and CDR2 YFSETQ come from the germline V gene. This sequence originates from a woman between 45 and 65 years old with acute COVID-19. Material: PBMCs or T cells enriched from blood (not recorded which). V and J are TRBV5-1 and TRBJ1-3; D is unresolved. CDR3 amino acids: CASSLVGLSGNTIYF. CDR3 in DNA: TGCGCCAGCAGCTTGGTCGGACTCTCTGGAAACACCATATATTTT.